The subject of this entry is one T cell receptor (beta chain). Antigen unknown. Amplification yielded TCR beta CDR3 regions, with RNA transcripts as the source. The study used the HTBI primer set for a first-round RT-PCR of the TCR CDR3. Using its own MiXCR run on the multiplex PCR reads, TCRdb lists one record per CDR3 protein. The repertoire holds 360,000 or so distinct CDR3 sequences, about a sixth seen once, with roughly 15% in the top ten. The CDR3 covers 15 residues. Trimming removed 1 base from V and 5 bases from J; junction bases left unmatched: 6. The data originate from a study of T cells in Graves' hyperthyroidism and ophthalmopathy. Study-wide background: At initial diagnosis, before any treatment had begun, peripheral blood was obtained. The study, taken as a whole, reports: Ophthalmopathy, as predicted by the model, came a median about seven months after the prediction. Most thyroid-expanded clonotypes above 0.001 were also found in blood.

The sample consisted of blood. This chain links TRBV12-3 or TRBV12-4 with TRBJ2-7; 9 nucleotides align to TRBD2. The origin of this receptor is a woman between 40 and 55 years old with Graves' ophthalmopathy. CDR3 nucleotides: TGTGCCAGCAGTTTAGGCGGGAGGGGTCTCGACGAGCAGTACTTC. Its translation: CASSLGGRGLDEQYF.